The 25 T cell receptor beta chains given below trace back to one sample, sequenced in a study of cytomegalovirus exposure and HLA in healthy donors. This PCR relied on a set of 60 Vbeta primers and 13 Jbeta primers. TCRdb's table, derived via immunoSEQ multiplex PCR, lists solely in-frame clones and lacks some. The sample carries roughly 200,000 clones, about 77% recorded once. The sequenced sample consisted of PBMCs. The source is a woman aged 25-40 years in good health and CMV-seronegative.

V usage is TRBV2 and J usage is TRBJ2-1, with D maybe TRBD2 (6 bases). Deletions cut 6 bases from V and 8 bases from J, with 14 bases between. Germline values: CDR1 SNHLY, CDR2 FYNNEI. The CDR3 length is 13 residues. The CDR3 sequence is CASSRDSGDEQFF. As DNA, the CDR3 is TGTGCCAGCAGCCGGGACTCTGGCGATGAGCAGTTCTTC.

This sequence joins TRBV7-9 and TRBJ1-2; 9 positions agree with TRBD1. V was pared by 1 base and J by 6 bases, with 0 bases of the junction left unmatched. Germline CDR1 reads SEHNR; CDR2 reads FQNEAQ (reference sequence). This CDR3 contains 13 residues. The DNA of the CDR3 is TGTGCCAGCAGCTTAGGGACAGGGGATGGCTACACCTTC. Translated: CASSLGTGDGYTF.

The chain joins TRBV15 to TRBJ2-1; 9 bases fit TRBD2. Germline V gives CDR1 LNHNV, CDR2 YYDKDF (reference sequence). The V segment lost 6 bases and the J segment 4 bases; nucleotides outside the gene matches: 10. This CDR3 has 16 residues. The CDR3 sequence is CATSELSSGDYNEQFF. As DNA, the CDR3 is TGTGCCACCAGTGAACTTTCTAGCGGGGATTACAATGAGCAGTTCTTC.

With regard to this clone: A read error may produce the germline difference seen at one junction end. The V and J genes are TRBV29-1 and TRBJ1-2; weak D call: TRBD1 (5 bases). Germline loops: CDR1 SQVTM, CDR2 ANQGSEA. This CDR3 has 15 amino acids. DNA for the CDR3: TGCAGCGTTGAAGATTGGGGGGAGGTACACTATGGCTACCCCTTC. Its protein product is CSVEDWGEVHYGYPF.

The chain has TRBV11-2 and TRBJ1-3; no definite D call. The germline V gene encodes CDR1 SGHAT and CDR2 FQNNGV. Trimming left V 5 bases short and J 2 bases short, with 19 bases between. The CDR3 spans 17 residues. The CDR3 DNA reads as TGTGCCAGCAGCCTAAGGGTCGGGAACCGGACTGGAAACACCATATATTTT. Protein sequence: CASSLRVGNRTGNTIYF.

Regarding this clone: A read error is likely, as this CDR3 ends without the conserved phenylalanine or tryptophan. The chain couples TRBV15 to TRBJ1-1; no reliable D call. V gave up 5 bases and J gave up 2 bases, with 15 bases separating them. The CDR3 spans 15 residues. CDR1 is LNHNV and CDR2 is YYDKDF in the germline V gene (reference sequence). The CDR3 DNA is TGTGCCACCAGCCCTCGAAGGGCGGGAAACACTGAAGCTTTCCTT. Translation gives CATSPRRAGNTEAFL.

This clone was detected only a few times. This rearrangement joins TRBV6-6 to TRBJ1-1; D uncertain. The CDR3 is 12 amino acids. In germline, CDR1 is MNHNY, CDR2 SVGAGI (reference sequence). The V gene lost 3 bases and the J gene lost 4 bases, with 6 bases spanning the gap. CDR3 amino acids: CASSYRFTEAFF. Written as DNA, the CDR3 is TGTGCCAGCAGTTATCGTTTCACTGAAGCTTTCTTT.

This chain connects TRBV5-6 to TRBJ1-5; a possible D gene is TRBD1 (5 bases). CDR3 length equals 15 residues. Deletions cut 0 bases from V and 4 bases from J, with 11 bases between. Germline CDR1 and CDR2: SGHDT and YYEEEE. CDR3 protein: CASSLGPGENQPQHF. The CDR3 nucleotides are TGTGCCAGCAGCTTGGGACCGGGGGAAAATCAGCCCCAGCATTTT.

This chain uses TRBV15 with TRBJ1-4; D not resolved. From germline, CDR1 is LNHNV and CDR2 YYDKDF (reference sequence). The CDR3 length is 13 residues. V was shortened by 0 bases and J by 8 bases, with 7 bases between the two germline ends. The CDR3 loop reads CATSRDPGEKLFF. The CDR3 DNA is TGTGCCACCAGCAGAGATCCCGGGGAAAAACTGTTTTTT.

The CDR3 is CASSFSGEREGPYTQYF. DNA for the CDR3: TGTGCCAGCAGTTTCTCAGGGGAGCGGGAGGGCCCATATACGCAGTATTTT. This rearrangement joins TRBV28 to TRBJ2-3; 10 positions match TRBD2. The germline CDR1 and CDR2 sequences are MDHEN and SYDVKM. CDR3 length: 17 amino acids. J gave up 7 bases and V 3 bases, and 13 bases lay outside the gene matches. The full variable domain, with the rest looked up from reference TRBV28 and TRBJ2-3, is DVKVTQSSRYLVKRTGEKVFLECVQDMDHENMFWYRQDPGLGLRLIYFSYDVKMKEKGDIPEGYSVSREKKERFSLILESASTNQTSMYLCASSFSGEREGPYTQYFGPGTRLTVL.

V is TRBV9 and J is TRBJ2-1, with no clear D. Trimming shortened V by 4 bases and J by 4 bases, and 12 bases separated the two germline ends. Germline CDR1 SGDLS, CDR2 YYNGEE. The CDR3 is 14 residues long. CDR3 in amino acids: CASSSRGPYNEQFF. Here the CDR3 DNA reads TGTGCCAGCAGCTCCCGCGGCCCTTACAATGAGCAGTTCTTC. Drawing the rest from reference TRBV9 and TRBJ2-1, the complete variable domain is DSGVTQTPKHLITATGQRVTLRCSPRSGDLSVYWYQQSLDQGLQFLIQYYNGEERAKGNILERFSAQQFPDLHSELNLSSLELGDSALYFCASSSRGPYNEQFFGPGTRLTVL.

The V and J genes are TRBV6-1 and TRBJ1-1; TRBD1 might be the D (5 bases). Germline CDR1 reads MNHNS; CDR2 reads SASEGT. Trimming removed 5 bases from V and 3 bases from J, with 16 bases in between. The CDR3 is 15 amino acids. The CDR3 nucleotides read TGTGCCAGCAGTCGATCGACAGCGGGTGACACTGAAGCTTTCTTT. The encoded protein is CASSRSTAGDTEAFF.

J is TRBJ1-3 and V is TRBV5-1; D ambiguous. The CDR3 spans 16 residues. The germline CDR1 and CDR2 sequences are SGHRS and YFSETQ. V was shortened by 4 bases and J by 0 bases, with 14 bases between the two germline ends. CDR3 bases: TGCGCCAGCAGCATCCCCGACTCCAGCTCTGGAAACACCATATATTTT. Amino acids: CASSIPDSSSGNTIYF.

The J gene is TRBJ2-7, the V gene TRBV7-9; 7 nucleotides align to TRBD1. After removal of 4 bases from V and 5 bases from J, the junction contained 5 bases not matched to a gene. In germline, CDR1 is SEHNR, CDR2 FQNEAQ (reference sequence). The length of the CDR3 is 13 residues. The chain's CDR3 is CASSSTGAHEQYF. The CDR3 bases are TGTGCCAGCAGCTCTACAGGGGCCCACGAGCAGTACTTC.

The V gene is TRBV20-1, the J gene TRBJ1-2; 10 nucleotides match TRBD1. CDR3 size: 11 residues. The junction had 2 bases not matched to a gene; V was cut back by 6 bases and J by 7 bases. CDR1 is DFQATT, CDR2 SNEGSKA, per germline (reference sequence). The CDR3 protein is CSARTGGGYTF. For the CDR3, the DNA is TGCAGTGCCCGGACAGGGGGTGGCTACACCTTC.

The chain links TRBV11-2 to TRBJ2-1; 7 bases agree with TRBD2. Germline V gene data show CDR1 as SGHAT and CDR2 as FQNNGV. With V trimmed by 0 bases and J by 8 bases, 4 bases remained unmatched. The CDR3 contains 14 residues. CDR3 residues: CASSLDRLAYEQFF. The CDR3 DNA sequence: TGTGCCAGCAGCTTAGATAGACTAGCCTATGAGCAGTTCTTC. The full variable domain, completed using reference TRBV11-2 and TRBJ2-1, is EAGVAQSPRYKIIEKRQSVAFWCNPISGHATLYWYQQILGQGPKLLIQFQNNGVVDDSQLPKDRFSAERLKGVDSTLKIQPAKLEDSAVYLCASSLDRLAYEQFFGPGTRLTVL.

DNA for the CDR3: TGTGCCATATTACGGAGGGACAGCGACGAGCAGTACTTC. Its protein is CAILRRDSDEQYF. This chain joins TRBV2 and TRBJ2-7; D is perhaps TRBD1 (7 bases). The V and J ends lost 10 bases and 5 bases respectively, with 18 bases between them. CDR3 size: 13 residues. Germline V CDR1 and CDR2: SNHLY, FYNNEI.

V is TRBV7-2 and J is TRBJ2-7; TRBD1 is a possible D gene (5 bases). The CDR3 sequence is 14 residues long. The ends were cut back, 7 bases at V and 4 bases at J, with 17 bases in the middle. CDR1 is SGHTA, CDR2 FQGNSA, per germline. The CDR3 protein is CASNRLAGKYEQYF. Here the CDR3 DNA reads TGTGCCAGCAACCGCCTGGCAGGGAAGTACGAGCAGTACTTC.

The chain uses TRBV27 and TRBJ2-3, with 13 bases lining up with TRBD2. V shed 10 bases and J 4 bases; nucleotides not matched to a gene: 11. The CDR3 loop spans 16 amino acids. Looked up from germline, CDR1 is MNHEY and CDR2 is SMNVEV (reference sequence). CDR3 coding DNA: TGTGCCACCATCGCTACTAGCGGGGGGGCCCCAGATACGCAGTATTTT. Amino acid sequence: CATIATSGGAPDTQYF.

This clone was seen a few times. The rearrangement links TRBV18 to TRBJ1-2, with 7 positions matching TRBD1. This CDR3 has 15 residues. The germline gives CDR1 KGHSH, CDR2 LQKENI. Germline trimming cut 2 bases from V and 3 bases from J; bases unmatched to any gene: 6. The CDR3 DNA reads as TGTGCCAGCTCACCATCCAGGGACAGTCACTATGGCTACACCTTC. Encoded protein: CASSPSRDSHYGYTF. The full variable domain, its missing parts supplied by reference TRBV18 and TRBJ1-2, is NAGVMQNPRHLVRRRGQEARLRCSPMKGHSHVYWYRQLPEEGLKFMVYLQKENIIDESGMPKERFSAEFPKEGPSILRIQQVVRGDSAAYFCASSPSRDSHYGYTFGSGTRLTVV.

The chain couples TRBV10-3 to TRBJ1-6; D not resolved. The CDR3 runs to 15 residues. The germline CDR1 and CDR2 sequences are ENHRY and SYGVKD. Trimming removed 3 bases at V and 9 bases at J, with 15 bases between. The CDR3 loop reads CAISDLPGYGSPLHF. The CDR3, as DNA: TGTGCCATCAGTGATCTTCCGGGGTACGGTTCACCCCTCCACTTT.

There are many counts of this clone. Different DNA sequences within this sample yield the same CDR3. This chain links TRBV6-5 with TRBJ2-7; tentatively, D is TRBD2 (6 bases). Germline CDR1 is MNHEY and CDR2 is SVGAGI. This CDR3 has 11 residues. V lost 2 bases to trimming and J lost 7 bases, with 6 bases between them. Here the CDR3 reads CASSYGGEQYF. The CDR3 DNA is TGTGCCAGCAGTTACGGGGGGGAGCAGTACTTC.

This clone was found once. This rearrangement joins TRBV5-6 to TRBJ2-3, with D perhaps matching TRBD2 (6 bases). Between the trimmed V and J ends, which lost 4 bases and 5 bases, there was a span of 14 bases. The CDR3 consists of 14 residues. The germline V gene encodes CDR1 SGHDT and CDR2 YYEEEE. The CDR3 nucleotides read TGTGCCAGCAGCGCCCAAAGGGGAGGAGATACGCAGTATTTT. The encoded protein is CASSAQRGGDTQYF.

The rearrangement links TRBV27 to TRBJ2-1; 10 nucleotides align to TRBD2. The germline CDR1 and CDR2 sequences are MNHEY and SMNVEV (reference sequence). The V gene end was trimmed by 2 bases and the J gene end by 9 bases; junction bases not matched to a gene: 10. This CDR3 comprises 16 residues. This chain's CDR3 is CASSLLAKREGGEQFF. DNA for the CDR3: TGTGCCAGCAGTTTACTGGCAAAGCGGGAGGGTGGTGAGCAGTTCTTC.

The genes are TRBV5-1 and TRBJ2-1, with 9 bases matching TRBD2. This CDR3 spans 15 amino acids. V dropped 2 bases and J dropped 8; count of bases not matched to a gene: 8. Germline loops: CDR1 SGHRS, CDR2 YFSETQ. In nucleotides, the CDR3 is TGCGCCAGCAGCTTTGGTAGCGGGAGTGGGGATGAGCAGTTCTTC. Translated, it gives CASSFGSGSGDEQFF.